This T cell receptor beta chain emerged from a study of response to subunit inactivated influenza vaccine. Germline V gene lookup returns CDR1 DFQATT and CDR2 SNEGSKA (reference sequence). The CDR3 loop spans 14 amino acids. The ends lost 5 bases at V and 4 bases at J; junction bases unmatched: 7. General study findings and limits: Authors suggested each seasonal influenza vaccination recruits few new T cells.

This clonotype turned up a few times. As yet, its antigen is unknown. TCRdb used MiXCR to reprocess the RT-PCR reads, holding one entry per CDR3 protein. The sample holds a few hundred thousand distinct CDR3 sequences, approximately 15% seen once. The chain has TRBV20-1 and TRBJ1-2; 10 bases align to TRBD1. The receptor comes from a man aged 50 or older who received an inactivated influenza vaccine. The input for sequencing was PBMCs from blood, taken approximately 12 days after vaccination. The CDR3 reads CSASRQGASYGYTF. CDR3 DNA sequence: TGCAGTGCTTCTAGACAGGGGGCGTCCTATGGCTACACCTTC.